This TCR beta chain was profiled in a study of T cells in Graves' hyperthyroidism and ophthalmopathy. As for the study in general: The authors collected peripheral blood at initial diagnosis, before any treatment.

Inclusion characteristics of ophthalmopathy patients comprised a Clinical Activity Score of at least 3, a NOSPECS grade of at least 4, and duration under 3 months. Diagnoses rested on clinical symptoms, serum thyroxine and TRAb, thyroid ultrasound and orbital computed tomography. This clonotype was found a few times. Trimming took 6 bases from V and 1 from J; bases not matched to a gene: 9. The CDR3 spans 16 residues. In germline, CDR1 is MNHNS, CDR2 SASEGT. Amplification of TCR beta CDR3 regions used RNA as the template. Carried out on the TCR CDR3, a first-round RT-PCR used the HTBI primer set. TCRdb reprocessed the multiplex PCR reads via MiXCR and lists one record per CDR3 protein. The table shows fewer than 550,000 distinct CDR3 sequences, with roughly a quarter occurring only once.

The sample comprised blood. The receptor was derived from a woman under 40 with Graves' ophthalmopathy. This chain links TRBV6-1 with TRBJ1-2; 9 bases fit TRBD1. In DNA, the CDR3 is TGTGCCAGCAGACCACGCGGGACAGGGAGTAACTATGGCTACACCTTC. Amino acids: CASRPRGTGSNYGYTF.